These T cell receptor beta chains were read from a single sample in a study of T cells in localized non-small cell lung cancer. Repertoires were generated with immunoSEQ multiplex PCR, while TCRdb's copy carries only in-frame clones and drops some. The table includes 7,500 to 8,500 clones, over 50% detected once. The source was lymph node tissue, collected before any cancer treatment. These receptors came from a male donor aged 60 or over with stage I squamous cell lung carcinoma. Each CDR3 is given with its conserved first and last residue. The order of the fields is V gene, J gene, clone size, D gene, CDR3 DNA, CDR3 protein. A D gene is named only where the DNA matches it firmly. The size field is filled for only some rows; it gives once, few, many or a size class.

v_gene: TRBV18
j_gene: TRBJ1-1
abundance: .
d_gene: .
CDR3nt: TGTGCCAGCTCGCCCAACGGGGGGCAGAACACTGAAGCTTTCTTT
CDR3aa: CASSPNGGQNTEAFF

v_gene: TRBV11-3
j_gene: TRBJ1-1
abundance: .
d_gene: .
CDR3nt: TGTGCCAGCAGCTTAGAGGGGGCGCACACTGAAGCTTTCTTT
CDR3aa: CASSLEGAHTEAFF

v_gene: TRBV11-3
j_gene: TRBJ2-1
abundance: .
d_gene: TRBD2
CDR3nt: TGTGCCAGCAGCTTGAGGGTAGCGGGGAATTACAATGAGCAGTTCTTC
CDR3aa: CASSLRVAGNYNEQFF

v_gene: TRBV10-1
j_gene: TRBJ2-7
abundance: .
d_gene: .
CDR3nt: TGCGCCAGTCTCAGGTTGGCAGGGGATGTTAATCAGTACTTC
CDR3aa: CASLRLAGDVNQYF

v_gene: TRBV7-5
j_gene: TRBJ1-4
abundance: once
d_gene: .
CDR3nt: TGTGCCAGCAGCCCCCAGGACAGGGGGACTGAAAAACTGTTTTTT
CDR3aa: CASSPQDRGTEKLFF

v_gene: TRBV5-1
j_gene: TRBJ2-5
abundance: .
d_gene: TRBD2
CDR3nt: TGCGCCAGCAGCTTGACAACTAGCGGGAGCCCACAAGAGACCCAGTACTTC
CDR3aa: CASSLTTSGSPQETQYF

v_gene: TRBV6-8
j_gene: TRBJ1-3
abundance: .
d_gene: .
CDR3nt: TGTGCCACCCTTACGGCCGGAAACACCATATATTTT
CDR3aa: CATLTAGNTIYF

v_gene: TRBV11-3
j_gene: TRBJ2-3
abundance: .
d_gene: TRBD2
CDR3nt: TGTGCCAGCAGCGAGAGACTAGCGGACACAGATACGCAGTATTTT
CDR3aa: CASSERLADTDTQYF

v_gene: TRBV30
j_gene: TRBJ1-1
abundance: .
d_gene: .
CDR3nt: TGTGCCTGGCTGGGGGGCGCGAGGACTGAAGCTTTCTTT
CDR3aa: CAWLGGARTEAFF

v_gene: TRBV14
j_gene: TRBJ2-3
abundance: .
d_gene: TRBD2
CDR3nt: TGTGCCAGCAGCCAAGAGGGGGCACTAGCGGGAGTAGATACGCAGTATTTT
CDR3aa: CASSQEGALAGVDTQYF

v_gene: TRBV14
j_gene: TRBJ2-7
abundance: .
d_gene: TRBD2
CDR3nt: TGTGCCAGCAGCCAGGGGGGGTTACTATCCTACGAGCAGTACTTC
CDR3aa: CASSQGGLLSYEQYF

v_gene: TRBV18
j_gene: TRBJ2-4
abundance: .
d_gene: .
CDR3nt: TGTGCCAGCTCACTCATCCCCCCTCCGACAGGAGCAACCAAAAACATTCAGTACTTC
CDR3aa: CASSLIPPPTGATKNIQYF

v_gene: TRBV18
j_gene: TRBJ2-3
abundance: .
d_gene: .
CDR3nt: TGTGCCAGCTCACCACCGGGACAAAGAGATACGCAGTATTTT
CDR3aa: CASSPPGQRDTQYF

v_gene: TRBV19
j_gene: TRBJ2-2
abundance: .
d_gene: .
CDR3nt: TGTGCCAGTAAAGGGCTAGCGAAGAACACCGGGGAGCTGTTTTTT
CDR3aa: CASKGLAKNTGELFF

v_gene: TRBV6-8
j_gene: TRBJ1-4
abundance: .
d_gene: TRBD1
CDR3nt: TGTGCCAGCAGTTCTTTGACAGGGCTCCTGTTTTTT
CDR3aa: CASSSLTGLLFF

v_gene: TRBV1
j_gene: TRBJ2-5
abundance: few
d_gene: .
CDR3nt: TGCACCAGCAGCCAAGACAGTGGGAATAGAGAGACCCAGTACTTC
CDR3aa: CTSSQDSGNRETQYF

v_gene: TRBV9
j_gene: TRBJ2-2
abundance: few
d_gene: TRBD1
CDR3nt: TGTGCCAGCAGCGAGCACAGGGGGCTCTTCACCGGGGAGCTGTTTTTT
CDR3aa: CASSEHRGLFTGELFF

v_gene: TRBV30
j_gene: TRBJ1-4
abundance: .
d_gene: .
CDR3nt: TGTGCCTGGAGTGTAGGGAGGGGTGAAAAACTGTTTTTT
CDR3aa: CAWSVGRGEKLFF

v_gene: TRBV19
j_gene: TRBJ2-4
abundance: few
d_gene: TRBD1
CDR3nt: TGTGCCAGTAGTACCCGGGACAGTTTAAACATTCAGTACTTC
CDR3aa: CASSTRDSLNIQYF

v_gene: TRBV18
j_gene: TRBJ1-5
abundance: once
d_gene: .
CDR3nt: TGTGCCAGCTCACCATATGGTGATAGCAATCAGCCCCAGCATTTT
CDR3aa: CASSPYGDSNQPQHF

v_gene: TRBV11-3
j_gene: TRBJ2-3
abundance: few
d_gene: .
CDR3nt: TGTGCCAGCAGCTTAGGGGGGGTGGCAACAACAGATACGCAGTATTTT
CDR3aa: CASSLGGVATTDTQYF

v_gene: TRBV6-8
j_gene: TRBJ1-1
abundance: few
d_gene: .
CDR3nt: TGTGCCACCAGCCCCCGGGAGGGCACTGAAGCTTTCTTT
CDR3aa: CATSPREGTEAFF

v_gene: TRBV11-3
j_gene: TRBJ1-1
abundance: .
d_gene: .
CDR3nt: TGTGCCAGCAGCCCCCGAGGGGAGGGGAACACTGAAGCTTTCTTT
CDR3aa: CASSPRGEGNTEAFF

v_gene: TRBV18
j_gene: TRBJ1-5
abundance: once
d_gene: .
CDR3nt: TGTGCCAGCTCACCACGGCCGGTAAATAGCAATCAGCCCCAGCATTTT
CDR3aa: CASSPRPVNSNQPQHF

v_gene: TRBV6-8
j_gene: TRBJ1-1
abundance: .
d_gene: .
CDR3nt: TGTGCCAGCAGCGTAACTCTACAGGGCGAAGCTTTCTTT
CDR3aa: CASSVTLQGEAFF

v_gene: TRBV10-2
j_gene: TRBJ2-2
abundance: .
d_gene: .
CDR3nt: TGCGCCAGCAGTGATGGGGGTCGGACCGGGGAGCTGTTTTTT
CDR3aa: CASSDGGRTGELFF